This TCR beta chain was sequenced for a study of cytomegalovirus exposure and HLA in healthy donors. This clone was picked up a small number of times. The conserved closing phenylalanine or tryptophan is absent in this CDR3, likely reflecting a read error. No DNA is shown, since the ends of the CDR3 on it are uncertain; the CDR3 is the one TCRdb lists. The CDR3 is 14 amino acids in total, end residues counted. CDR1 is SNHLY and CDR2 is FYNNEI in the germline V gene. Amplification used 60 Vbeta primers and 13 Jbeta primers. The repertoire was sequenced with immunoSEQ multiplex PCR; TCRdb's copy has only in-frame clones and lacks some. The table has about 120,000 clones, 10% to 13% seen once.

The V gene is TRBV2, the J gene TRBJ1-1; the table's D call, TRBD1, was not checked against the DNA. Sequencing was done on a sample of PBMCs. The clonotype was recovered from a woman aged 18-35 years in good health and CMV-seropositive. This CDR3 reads CASNTGGGRTIMGI.